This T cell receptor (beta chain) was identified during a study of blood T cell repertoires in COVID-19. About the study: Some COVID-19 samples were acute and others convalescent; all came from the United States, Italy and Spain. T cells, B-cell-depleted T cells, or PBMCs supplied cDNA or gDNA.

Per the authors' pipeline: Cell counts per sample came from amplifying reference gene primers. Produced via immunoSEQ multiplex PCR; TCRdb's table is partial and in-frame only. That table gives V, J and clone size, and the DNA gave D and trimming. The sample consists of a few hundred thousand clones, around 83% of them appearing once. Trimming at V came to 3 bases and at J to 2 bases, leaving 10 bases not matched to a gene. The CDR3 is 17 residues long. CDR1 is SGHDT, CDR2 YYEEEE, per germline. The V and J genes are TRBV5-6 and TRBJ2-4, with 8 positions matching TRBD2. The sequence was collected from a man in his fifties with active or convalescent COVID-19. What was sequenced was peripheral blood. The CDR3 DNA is TGTGCCAGCAGCTACCCCACCGGGGGGGGGCCCAAAAACATTCAGTACTTC. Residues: CASSYPTGGGPKNIQYF. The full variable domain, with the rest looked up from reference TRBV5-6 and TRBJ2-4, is DAGVTQSPTHLIKTRGQQVTLRCSPKSGHDTVSWYQQALGQGPQFIFQYYEEEERQRGNFPDRFSGHQFPNYSSELNVNALLLGDSALYLCASSYPTGGGPKNIQYFGAGTRLSVL.